This T cell receptor (beta chain) was captured in a study of tumor-infiltrating lymphocytes in primary liver carcinoma. Study-wide context: Every sample contained roughly 3.65 to 7.5 million productive TCRbeta reads, and these numbers were similar from one tissue type to another.

Remarks on this clonotype: Its target is not known. One end of the junction fails to match germline, which may point to a read error.

Study results and caveats: About 7.5-25% of top clones, no more, were shared by all five regions. Blood trailed tumors significantly in top-250-clone fraction (p = 0.039). Relative to tumor region pairs, the tumor-adjacent and tumor-blood pairs showed overlap that was lower.

The tissue used was unsorted bulk material of about 19-34 mg. RNA and DNA were co-extracted from it with the AllPrep DNA/RNA mini kit. The CDR3 consists of 15 residues. Germline V gives CDR1 SGHAT, CDR2 FQNNGV. The input was approximately 500 ng total RNA; TCR beta cDNA was made from it with a constant-region primer. Amplification in three nested multiplex PCR rounds with slightly modified ARM-PCR gave rise to TCR beta libraries. TRBV1-TRBV30 forward primers and a C-beta reverse primer were used in the first two PCR rounds, which each ran for 10 cycles. TCRdb reprocessed the multiplex PCR reads with MiXCR, giving one entry per CDR3 protein. The top ten clones hold 15% to 20% of a sample with about 200,000 distinct CDR3 sequences, around four fifths of them seen once.

The sequenced sample was tumor tissue from primary liver carcinoma. The chain carries TRBV11-2 and TRBJ2-7; 9 nucleotides agree with TRBD1. The clonotype originates from a middle-aged man with primary liver carcinoma and hepatitis B virus infection. For the CDR3, the DNA is TGTGCCAGCGGCTTACAATGGACAGGGGAAAACGTGCAGTACTTC. Translating gives CASGLQWTGENVQYF. The variable domain in full, completed from reference TRBV11-2 and TRBJ2-7, reads EAGVAQSPRYKIIEKRQSVAFWCNPISGHATLYWYQQILGQGPKLLIQFQNNGVVDDSQLPKDRFSAERLKGVDSTLKIQPAKLEDSAVYLCASGLQWTGENVQYFGPGTRLTVT.